Reported below is one T cell receptor beta chain. Its antigen is still unknown. Nothing much larger sits one base from this clone, and base qualities are not available. The record originates from a study of blood T cell repertoires in COVID-19 (dated by TCRdb to the early 2020s). Regarding the study in general: Samples from collaborators originated in the United States, Italy and Spain and spanned both the acute and convalescent phases of COVID-19. The material from the prospective study consisted of cDNA or gDNA derived from T cells, B-cell-depleted T cells, or PBMCs. The dataset comprised deeply sampled blood TCRbeta repertoires from subjects exposed to, actively infected with, or recovered from COVID-19. The repertoires were made available in a free public database intended to serve as a resource for research on the immune response to SARS-CoV-2. The samples were drawn from the first 160 participants of the ongoing ImmuneRACE study and from over 950 subjects provided by 6 global collaborators. Sample metadata almost always included a de-identified subject ID, COVID-19 status, age in years and sex. Where available, HLA class I and class II types were obtained from metadata supplied by the sample provider rather than from assay-based typing. The study at large found these results: The quantity of clinical and demographic metadata differed by source and by participant and was supplied without curation.

V lost 5 bases and J lost 2 bases; the stretch between them is 13 bases long. The germline V gene sets CDR1 to SGHDT and CDR2 to YYEEEE. Its CDR3 holds 15 amino acids, cysteine through phenylalanine. The entry retains the CDR3 DNA only, 45 bases that are in frame from base 1. The immunoSEQ Assay, a bias-controlled multiplex PCR, was used to amplify TCRbeta CDR3 regions from genomic DNA. For the original study's pipeline: Nucleated cell counts per sample were estimated from amplification of reference gene primers within the assay. To quantify the absolute abundance of each unique TCRbeta CDR3 rearrangement, sequence reads were collapsed and filtered. For each sample, productive Simpson clonality was calculated as the square root of Simpson's diversity index across productive rearrangements. TCRdb's version of the immuneACCESS table is confined to in-frame rearrangements and falls short of the full clone set. An unresolved V gene accounts for under half of the shortfall where checked; the remainder is of unknown origin. For V, J and clone size, that table is used; D and trimming come from the DNA. The sample table contains 350,000 to 550,000 clones; only one count was recorded for approximately 90% of them. The top ten clonotypes cover about 2% of the sample.

Participants in the prospective study were aged 18 to 89 years, lived in 20 to 25 United States geographic areas, and enrolled through a virtual design. In the prospective study, participants were assigned to cohorts based on the clinical history participants reported in a screening survey and a study questionnaire. Each participant in the prospective study had whole blood, serum and a nasopharyngeal or oropharyngeal swab collected by mobile phlebotomists. Participants in the prospective study had the option to provide additional blood draws and questionnaires over a roughly two-month period. Blood samples from the prospective study were shipped frozen or at room temperature prior to DNA extraction.

The source material was PBMCs or T cells enriched from blood (not recorded which). This sequence originates from a woman younger than 35 with acute COVID-19. In this chain, TRBV5-6 is recombined with TRBJ2-2; the D gene is not confidently resolved. The sequenced DNA is TGTGCCAGCAGAACGCGCCCGCCAAACACCGGGGAGCTGTTTTTT. The resulting protein is CASRTRPPNTGELFF.